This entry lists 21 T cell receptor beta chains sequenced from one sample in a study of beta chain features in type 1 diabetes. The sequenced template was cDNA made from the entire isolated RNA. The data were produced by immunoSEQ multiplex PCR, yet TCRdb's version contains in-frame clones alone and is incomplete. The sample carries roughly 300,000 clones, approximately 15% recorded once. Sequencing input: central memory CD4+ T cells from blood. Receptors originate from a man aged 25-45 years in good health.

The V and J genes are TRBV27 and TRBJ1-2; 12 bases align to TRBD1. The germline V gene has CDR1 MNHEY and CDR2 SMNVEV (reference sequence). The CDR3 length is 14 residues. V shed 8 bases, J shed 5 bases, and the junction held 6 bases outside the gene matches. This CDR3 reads CASFGTGGGYGYTF. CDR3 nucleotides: TGTGCCAGCTTCGGGACAGGGGGCGGTTATGGCTACACCTTC.

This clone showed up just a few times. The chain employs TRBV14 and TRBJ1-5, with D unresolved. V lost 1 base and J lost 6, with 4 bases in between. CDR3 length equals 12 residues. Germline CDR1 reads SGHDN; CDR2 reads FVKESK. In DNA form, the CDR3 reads TGTGCCAGCAGCCAAGGGTTTCAGCCCCAGCATTTT. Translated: CASSQGFQPQHF.

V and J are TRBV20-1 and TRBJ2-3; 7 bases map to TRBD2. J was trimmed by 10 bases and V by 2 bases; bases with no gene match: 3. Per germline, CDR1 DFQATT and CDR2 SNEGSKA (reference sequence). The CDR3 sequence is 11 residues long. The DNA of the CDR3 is TGCAGTGCTAGAAGCGGGGAGTCGCAGTATTTT. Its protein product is CSARSGESQYF.

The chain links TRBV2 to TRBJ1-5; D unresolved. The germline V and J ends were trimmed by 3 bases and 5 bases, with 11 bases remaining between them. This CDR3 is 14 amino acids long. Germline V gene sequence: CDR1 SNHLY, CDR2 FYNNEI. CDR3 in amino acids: CASSDWGFDQPQHF. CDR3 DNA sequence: TGTGCCAGCAGTGACTGGGGTTTCGATCAGCCCCAGCATTTT.

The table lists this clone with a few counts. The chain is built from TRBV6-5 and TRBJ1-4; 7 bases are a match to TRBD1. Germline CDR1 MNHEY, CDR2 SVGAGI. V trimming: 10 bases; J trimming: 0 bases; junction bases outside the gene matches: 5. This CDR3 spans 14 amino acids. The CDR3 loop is CATGGDTTNEKLFF. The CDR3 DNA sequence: TGTGCCACAGGGGGGGATACAACTAATGAAAAACTGTTTTTT.

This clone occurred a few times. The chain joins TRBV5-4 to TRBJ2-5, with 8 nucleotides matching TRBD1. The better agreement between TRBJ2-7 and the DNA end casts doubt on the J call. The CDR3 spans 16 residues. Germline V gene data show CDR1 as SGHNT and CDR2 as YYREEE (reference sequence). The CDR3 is CASSLAFGQGAYEQYF. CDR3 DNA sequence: TGTGCCAGCAGCTTGGCTTTCGGACAGGGAGCCTACGAGCAGTACTTC.

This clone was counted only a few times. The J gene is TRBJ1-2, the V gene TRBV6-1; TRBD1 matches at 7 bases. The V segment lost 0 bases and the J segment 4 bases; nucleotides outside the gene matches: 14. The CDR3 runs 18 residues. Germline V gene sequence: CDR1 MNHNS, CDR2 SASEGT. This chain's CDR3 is CASSEALAGRGGGYGYTF. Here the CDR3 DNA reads TGTGCCAGCAGTGAAGCGTTGGCAGGTCGAGGGGGCGGCTATGGCTACACCTTC.

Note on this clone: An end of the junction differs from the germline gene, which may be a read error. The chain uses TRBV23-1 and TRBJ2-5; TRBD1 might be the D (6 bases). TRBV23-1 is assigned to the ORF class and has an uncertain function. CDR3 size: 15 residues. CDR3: CASSRRTGPRETQYF. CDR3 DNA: TGTGCCAGCAGTCGTAGAACAGGGCCCCGGGAGACCCAGTACTTC.

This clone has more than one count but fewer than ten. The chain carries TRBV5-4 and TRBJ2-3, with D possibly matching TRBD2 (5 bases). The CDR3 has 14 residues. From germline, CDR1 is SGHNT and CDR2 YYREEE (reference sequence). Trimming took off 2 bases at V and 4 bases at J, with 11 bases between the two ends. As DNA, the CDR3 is TGTGCCAGCAGCTTCTCGGGGAGTCCAGATACGCAGTATTTT. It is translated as CASSFSGSPDTQYF.

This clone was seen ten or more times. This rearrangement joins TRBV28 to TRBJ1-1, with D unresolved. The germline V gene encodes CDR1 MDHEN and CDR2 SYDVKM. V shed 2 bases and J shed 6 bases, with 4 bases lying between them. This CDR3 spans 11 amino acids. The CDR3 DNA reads TGTGCCAGCAGTTTAGTATCTGAAGCTTTCTTT. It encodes CASSLVSEAFF.

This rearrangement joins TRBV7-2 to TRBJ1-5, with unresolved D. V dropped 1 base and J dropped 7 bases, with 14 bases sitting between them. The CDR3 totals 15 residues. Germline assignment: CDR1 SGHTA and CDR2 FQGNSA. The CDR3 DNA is TGTGCCAGCAGCTTAGATAAAGGTGGTTGGCAGCCCCAGCATTTT. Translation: CASSLDKGGWQPQHF.

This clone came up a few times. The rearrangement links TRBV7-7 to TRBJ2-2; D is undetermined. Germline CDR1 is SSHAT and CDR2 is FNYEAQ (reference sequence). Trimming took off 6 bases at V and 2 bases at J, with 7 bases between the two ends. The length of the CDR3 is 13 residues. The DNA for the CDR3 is TGTGCCAGCAGGGGCGTAAACACCGGGGAGCTGTTTTTT. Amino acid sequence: CASRGVNTGELFF.

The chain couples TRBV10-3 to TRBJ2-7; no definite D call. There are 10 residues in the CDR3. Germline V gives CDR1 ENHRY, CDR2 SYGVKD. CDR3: CASSGSEQYV. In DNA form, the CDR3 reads TGTGCCAGCAGTGGAAGCGAGCAGTACGTC.

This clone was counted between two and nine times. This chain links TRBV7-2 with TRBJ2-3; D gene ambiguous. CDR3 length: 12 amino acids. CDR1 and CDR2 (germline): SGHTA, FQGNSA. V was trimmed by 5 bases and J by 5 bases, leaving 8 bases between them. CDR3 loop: CASSPLQDTQYF. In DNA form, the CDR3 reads TGTGCCAGCAGCCCACTTCAAGATACGCAGTATTTT.

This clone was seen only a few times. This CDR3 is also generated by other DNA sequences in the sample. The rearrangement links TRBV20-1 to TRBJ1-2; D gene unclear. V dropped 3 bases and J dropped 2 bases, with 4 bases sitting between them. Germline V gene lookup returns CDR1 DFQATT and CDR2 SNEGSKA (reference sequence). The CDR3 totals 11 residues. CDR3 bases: TGCAGTGCTAGTCTCAACTATGGCTACACCTTC. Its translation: CSASLNYGYTF.

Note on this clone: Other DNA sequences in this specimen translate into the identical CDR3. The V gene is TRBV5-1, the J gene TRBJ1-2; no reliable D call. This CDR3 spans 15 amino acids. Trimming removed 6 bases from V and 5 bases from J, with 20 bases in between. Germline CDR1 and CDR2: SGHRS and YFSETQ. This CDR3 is CASTEGPGFGYGYTF. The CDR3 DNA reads TGCGCCAGCACGGAAGGGCCAGGCTTCGGATATGGCTACACCTTC.

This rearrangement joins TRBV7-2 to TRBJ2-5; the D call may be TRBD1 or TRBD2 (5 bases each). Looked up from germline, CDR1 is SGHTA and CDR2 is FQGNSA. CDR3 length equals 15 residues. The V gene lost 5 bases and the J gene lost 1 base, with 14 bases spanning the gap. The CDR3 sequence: CASSPTGTGQETQYF. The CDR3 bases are TGTGCCAGCAGCCCCACCGGGACGGGCCAAGAGACCCAGTACTTC.

CDR3 coding DNA: TGCGCCAGCAGCAAGAGGAGCGGCACCGGGGAGCTGTTTTTT. As protein: CASSKRSGTGELFF. The chain carries TRBV5-1 and TRBJ2-2; possible D gene TRBD2, 5 bases. There are 14 residues in the CDR3. CDR1 SGHRS and CDR2 YFSETQ come from the germline V gene. V shed 4 bases and J shed 4 bases, with 11 bases lying between them.

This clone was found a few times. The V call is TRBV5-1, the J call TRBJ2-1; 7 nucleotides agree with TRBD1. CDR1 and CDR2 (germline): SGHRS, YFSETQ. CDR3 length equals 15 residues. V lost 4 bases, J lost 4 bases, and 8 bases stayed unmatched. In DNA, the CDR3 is TGCGCCAGCAGCCCGCGGACAGGACCTTACAATGAGCAGTTCTTC. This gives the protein CASSPRTGPYNEQFF.

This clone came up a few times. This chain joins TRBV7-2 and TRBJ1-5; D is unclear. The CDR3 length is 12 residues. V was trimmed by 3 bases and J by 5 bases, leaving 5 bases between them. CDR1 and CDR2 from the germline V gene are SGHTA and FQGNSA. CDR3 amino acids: CASSFLDQPQHF. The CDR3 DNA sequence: TGTGCCAGCAGCTTTTTGGATCAGCCCCAGCATTTT.

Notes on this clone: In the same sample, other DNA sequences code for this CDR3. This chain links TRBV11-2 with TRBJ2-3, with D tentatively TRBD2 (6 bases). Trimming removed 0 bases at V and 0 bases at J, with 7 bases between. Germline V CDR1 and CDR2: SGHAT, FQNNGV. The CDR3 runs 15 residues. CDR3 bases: TGTGCCAGCAGCTTAGATCGGGGGAGCACAGATACGCAGTATTTT. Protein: CASSLDRGSTDTQYF.